The 21 T cell receptor beta chains below come from one sample, sequenced in a study of OX40 agonist ivuxolimab in advanced cancers. Libraries were prepared by immunoSEQ multiplex PCR; TCRdb keeps only in-frame clonotypes and omits some of them. The sample gives about 57,000 clones, 75% to 85% of which show up once; approximately 2.8% is in the top ten. The sample was CD4+ or CD8+ T cells sorted from blood, taken in a trial of the OX40 agonist ivuxolimab. All receptors come from an adult with an advanced solid tumor such as melanoma, head and neck, liver or kidney cancer.

The table lists this clone with a count of one. The J gene is TRBJ2-1, the V gene TRBV10-2; TRBD2 agrees at 8 bases. CDR1 and CDR2 (germline): WSHSY, SAAADI. V was clipped by 5 bases and J by 4 bases; unmatched bases: 10. The CDR3 is made up of 16 amino acids. As DNA, the CDR3 is TGCGCCAGCAGTCCCTCTACGGGAGGGCCTTACAATGAGCAGTTCTTC. Protein sequence: CASSPSTGGPYNEQFF.

J is TRBJ2-3 and V is TRBV11-2; TRBD2 agrees at 8 bases. This CDR3 is built from 14 residues. Looked up from germline, CDR1 is SGHAT and CDR2 is FQNNGV. V lost 4 bases, J lost 4 bases, and 4 bases stayed unmatched. The CDR3 nucleotides are TGTGCCAGCAGCTGGGGGACTAGAGCAGATACGCAGTATTTT. It codes for CASSWGTRADTQYF.

A few counts support this clone. The chain carries TRBV2 and TRBJ2-5, with D possibly being TRBD1 or TRBD2 (5 bases each). The CDR3 consists of 14 residues. CDR1 is SNHLY, CDR2 FYNNEI, per germline. V lost 5 bases to trimming and J lost 2 bases, with 12 bases between them. The CDR3 nucleotides are TGTGCCAGCAGTCTGGGACGGATGCAAGAGACCCAGTACTTC. As protein: CASSLGRMQETQYF.

This sequence joins TRBV7-8 and TRBJ2-1; 10 bases fit TRBD2. Germline assignment: CDR1 SGHVS and CDR2 FQNEAQ. After removal of 5 bases from V and 8 bases from J, the junction contained 6 bases not matched to a gene. The CDR3 totals 14 residues. CDR3 DNA: TGTGCCAGCAGCCAGGGGACTAGCGTCTATGAGCAGTTCTTC. Its protein is CASSQGTSVYEQFF.

The chain links TRBV19 to TRBJ1-1; possible D gene TRBD1, 6 bases. The length of the CDR3 is 13 residues. Germline V gene data show CDR1 as LNHDA and CDR2 as SQIVND (reference sequence). Trimming left V 6 bases short and J 4 bases short, with 12 bases between. The CDR3 DNA is TGTGCCAGTAGACCCGGGGGCGGCACTGAAGCTTTCTTT. Its protein product is CASRPGGGTEAFF.

This clone was counted a few times. The chain uses TRBV2 and TRBJ1-1; tentatively, D is TRBD1 (6 bases). CDR3 size: 13 residues. Germline V gives CDR1 SNHLY, CDR2 FYNNEI. Between the trimmed V and J ends, which lost 3 bases and 7 bases, there was a span of 12 bases. The CDR3 DNA is TGTGCCAGCAGTGAGGATTGGGGGCGTGAAGCTTTCTTT. It codes for CASSEDWGREAFF. Full variable domain (outside the CDR3, taken from reference TRBV2 and TRBJ1-1): EPEVTQTPSHQVTQMGQEVILRCVPISNHLYFYWYRQILGQKVEFLVSFYNNEISEKSEIFDDQFSVERPDGSNFTLKIRSTKLEDSAMYFCASSEDWGREAFFGQGTRLTVV.

The rearrangement joins TRBV2 to TRBJ2-7; 10 bases are shared with TRBD2. Germline CDR1 SNHLY, CDR2 FYNNEI. The length of the CDR3 is 19 residues. V gave up 3 bases and J gave up 0 bases; unmatched junction bases: 14. The CDR3 DNA reads TGTGCCAGCAGTGAGTCGCTAGCGGGAGCAGAGGGAAGCTCCTACGAGCAGTACTTC. It encodes CASSESLAGAEGSSYEQYF.

This rearrangement joins TRBV13 to TRBJ1-2, with D perhaps TRBD1 (6 bases). The CDR3 has 12 residues. Trimming removed 3 bases at V and 8 bases at J, with 10 bases between. Germline assignment: CDR1 PRHDT and CDR2 FYEKMQ (reference sequence). The CDR3 here is CASSFRGRGYTF. DNA for the CDR3: TGTGCCAGCAGCTTCAGGGGAAGGGGCTACACCTTC.

This clone was seen a handful of times. This chain's CDR3 is CASSLAANTGELFF. The CDR3 bases are TGTGCCAGCAGCTTAGCCGCGAACACCGGGGAGCTGTTTTTT. The rearrangement joins TRBV11-3 to TRBJ2-2; D gene unclear. There are 14 residues in the CDR3. Deletions cut 1 base from V and 0 bases from J, with 3 bases between. Germline-derived CDR1 and CDR2 are SGHNT and YENEEA.

CDR3 bases: TGTGCCAGGTTGACGGAGAACACCGGGGAGCTGTTTTTT. It translates to CARLTENTGELFF. The chain uses TRBV6-4 and TRBJ2-2; D not certain. The CDR3 runs 13 residues. Germline V lookup: CDR1 MRHNA, CDR2 SNTAGT. V gave up 9 bases and J gave up 1 base, with 9 bases separating them.

In nucleotides, the CDR3 is TGCGCCAGCAAGAGGCAGCCTCGTGCCCCCAATGAAAAACTGTTTTTT. It is translated as CASKRQPRAPNEKLFF. The chain is built from TRBV5-1 and TRBJ1-4; no clear D gene. V was clipped by 6 bases and J by 5 bases, with 20 bases between them. CDR1 is SGHRS, CDR2 YFSETQ, per germline. The CDR3 extends over 16 amino acids.

The chain combines TRBV27 with TRBJ2-7; D might be TRBD2 (6 bases). Trimming took off 4 bases at V and 3 bases at J, with 13 bases between the two ends. Germline CDR1 is MNHEY and CDR2 is SMNVEV (reference sequence). The CDR3 spans 14 residues. The CDR3 loop reads CASSSRDSIYEQYF. The CDR3 region has the DNA TGTGCCAGCAGTTCCCGGGACTCCATCTACGAGCAGTACTTC.

V gene TRBV30 combines with J gene TRBJ1-5; TRBD1 is a possible D gene (6 bases). The V end lost 0 bases, the J end lost 7 bases, and 16 bases lay between the germline ends. The length of the CDR3 is 15 residues. Germline CDR1 is GTSNPN and CDR2 is SVGIG (reference sequence). The CDR3 nucleotides read TGTGCCTGGAGTGTACTGGGGGGCGCGGGACAGCCCCAGCATTTT. The encoded protein is CAWSVLGGAGQPQHF.

The CDR3 DNA reads as TGTGCCAGCAGCCAAGATCCCCCACCCCGGGTCCTTAATTCACCCCTCCACTTT. As protein: CASSQDPPPRVLNSPLHF. This rearrangement joins TRBV4-2 to TRBJ1-6; D is ambiguous. Trimming cost V 0 bases and J 6 bases, with 18 bases left between them. From germline, CDR1 is LGHNA and CDR2 YNFKEQ. The CDR3 is 18 residues long.

The chain uses TRBV18 and TRBJ1-4, with D possibly matching TRBD1 (5 bases). V was trimmed by 3 bases and J by 8 bases, leaving 13 bases between them. The CDR3 loop spans 14 amino acids. Germline-derived CDR1 and CDR2 are KGHSH and LQKENI. The CDR3 region is CASSPMTVQEKLFF. DNA for the CDR3: TGTGCCAGCTCACCGATGACAGTTCAGGAAAAACTGTTTTTT.

V and J are TRBV9 and TRBJ2-5; D is uncertain. Germline assignment: CDR1 SGDLS and CDR2 YYNGEE. V dropped 0 bases and J dropped 4 bases, with 10 bases sitting between them. This CDR3 region has 14 residues. The CDR3 is CASSVGLGIETQYF. CDR3 DNA: TGTGCCAGCAGCGTAGGCTTGGGAATAGAGACCCAGTACTTC.

The chain has TRBV27 and TRBJ2-3; 7 bases align to TRBD1. The CDR3 consists of 15 residues. Germline V gene lookup returns CDR1 MNHEY and CDR2 SMNVEV (reference sequence). Trimming removed 3 bases from V and 5 bases from J; junction bases left unmatched: 8. The CDR3 DNA reads as TGTGCCAGCAGTTTCATTACAGGGGTGCGAGATACGCAGTATTTT. Translated: CASSFITGVRDTQYF.

This clone was picked up a small number of times. This chain links TRBV6-1 with TRBJ1-2; no definite D call. Germline CDR1 is MNHNS and CDR2 is SASEGT. This CDR3 comprises 12 residues. The V end was cut by 4 bases, the J end by 8 bases, with 11 bases between. CDR3 bases: TGTGCCAGCAGTGCAGGTTATTACGGCTACACCTTC. Its protein is CASSAGYYGYTF.

This clone was observed a handful of times. The V call is TRBV4-2, the J call TRBJ2-3, with 7 bases identical to TRBD2. This CDR3 has 16 residues. Unmatched junction bases numbered 9, after V lost 4 bases and J lost 2 bases. The germline V gene encodes CDR1 LGHNA and CDR2 YNFKEQ. DNA of the CDR3: TGTGCCAGCAGCCTTGAAGGGAGGGCGAACACAGATACGCAGTATTTT. Its translation is CASSLEGRANTDTQYF.

The chain carries TRBV7-9 and TRBJ1-4, with D perhaps matching TRBD1 (5 bases). CDR1 is SEHNR and CDR2 is FQNEAQ in the germline V gene (reference sequence). This CDR3 region has 15 residues. Trimming shortened V by 1 base and J by 5 bases, and 11 bases separated the two germline ends. This CDR3 is CASSLVGAGNEKLFF. CDR3 coding DNA: TGTGCCAGCAGCTTAGTTGGGGCAGGGAATGAAAAACTGTTTTTT.

The gene calls are TRBV11-2 and TRBJ2-2, with D possibly called TRBD1 or TRBD2 (5 bases each). CDR1 and CDR2 from the germline V gene are SGHAT and FQNNGV. Deletions cut 5 bases from V and 2 bases from J, with 15 bases between. The CDR3 runs to 16 residues. The CDR3 region has the DNA TGTGCCAGCAGCCCGTTCAGGGAGACCAACACCGGGGAGCTGTTTTTT. Its protein product is CASSPFRETNTGELFF.